The next 15 T cell receptor beta chains were all read from a single sample in a study of T cells in Graves' hyperthyroidism and ophthalmopathy. Researchers took RNA transcripts and amplified the TCR beta CDR3 regions from them. TCR CDR3 regions were first amplified by RT-PCR with HTBI primers. TCRdb itself ran the multiplex PCR reads through MiXCR, one entry per CDR3 protein. The sample holds over 700,000 distinct CDR3 sequences; roughly a sixth are singletons and the top ten take 15% to 20%. Sequenced material: blood. Receptors originate from a woman between 50 and 59 years old with Graves' hyperthyroidism that later progressed to Graves' ophthalmopathy.

As for this clonotype: At one boundary the junction diverges from the germline segment, which might be a read error. This chain connects TRBV6-1 to TRBJ1-6; weak D call: TRBD1 (6 bases). The length of the CDR3 is 13 residues. CDR1 and CDR2 (germline): MNHNS, SASEGT. For the CDR3, the DNA is TGCGCCAGCCGGGCAGGGGTTGATTCACCCCTCCACTTT. As protein: CASRAGVDSPLHF.

This clonotype occurred many times. The gene calls are TRBV12-3 or TRBV12-4 and TRBJ1-1; D is ambiguous. Trimming took 4 bases from V and 5 from J, leaving 11 bases between them. This CDR3 has 13 residues. CDR3 coding DNA: TGTGCCAGCAGTTCGGGTCTGGGGACTGAAGCTTTCTTT. Its protein product is CASSSGLGTEAFF.

This clonotype turned up a few times. This chain joins TRBV3-1 and TRBJ2-1; D not resolved. V was clipped by 0 bases and J by 6 bases, with 6 bases between them. The V gene's germline CDR1 is LGHDT and CDR2 YNNKEL (reference sequence). The CDR3 runs to 13 residues. The CDR3 DNA sequence: TGTGCCAGCAGCCAAGATCGGGCCAATGAGCAGTTCTTC. This translates into CASSQDRANEQFF.

This clonotype was observed at least ten times. This chain links TRBV3-1 with TRBJ2-1; TRBD2 agrees at 9 bases. The ends lost 1 base at V and 8 bases at J; junction bases unmatched: 3. In germline, CDR1 is LGHDT, CDR2 YNNKEL (reference sequence). The CDR3 is made up of 14 amino acids. This chain's CDR3 is CASSQGGLAHEQFF. The CDR3 DNA is TGTGCCAGCAGCCAAGGGGGACTAGCCCATGAGCAGTTCTTC.

This clonotype was seen only a few times. The chain is built from TRBV20-1 and TRBJ2-1; 9 bases map to TRBD2. J lost 7 bases, V lost 2 bases, and 3 bases had no gene match. CDR1 is DFQATT and CDR2 is SNEGSKA in the germline V gene (reference sequence). The CDR3 sequence is 13 residues long. CDR3 residues: CSARLAGPNEQFF. The CDR3 DNA is TGCAGTGCTAGACTAGCGGGGCCAAATGAGCAGTTCTTC.

This clonotype was found many times. The J gene is TRBJ2-7, the V gene TRBV12-3 or TRBV12-4, with D uncertain. Trimming stripped 8 bases from V and 2 bases from J, with 7 bases between. The CDR3 totals 11 residues. CDR3 DNA: TGTGCCAGCGGATACCCCTACGAGCAGTACTTC. Residues: CASGYPYEQYF.

This sequence joins TRBV5-1 and TRBJ2-7; the match to TRBD1 covers 10 bases. The J segment lost 6 bases and the V segment lost 3 bases, leaving 3 bases of the junction unmatched. The CDR3 extends over 13 amino acids. Germline V gene lookup returns CDR1 SGHRS and CDR2 YFSETQ. CDR3 region: CASSWRTGGEQYF. CDR3 sequence (DNA): TGCGCCAGCAGCTGGCGGACAGGGGGCGAGCAGTACTTC. Full variable domain (rest looked up from reference TRBV5-1 and TRBJ2-7): KAGVTQTPRYLIKTRGQQVTLSCSPISGHRSVSWYQQTPGQGLQFLFEYFSETQRNKGNFPGRFSGRQFSNSRSEMNVSTLELGDSALYLCASSWRTGGEQYFGPGTRLTVT.

The chain combines TRBV27 with TRBJ2-7; perhaps TRBD1 as D (6 bases). Germline V lookup: CDR1 MNHEY, CDR2 SMNVEV (reference sequence). V was clipped by 5 bases and J by 1 base, with 9 bases between them. The CDR3 covers 13 residues. CDR3 sequence (DNA): TGTGCCAGCAGTCAACAGGGTTCCTACGAGCAGTACTTC. This codes for CASSQQGSYEQYF.

The chain joins TRBV5-1 to TRBJ1-4; TRBD1 might be the D (6 bases). Germline lookup yields CDR1 SGHRS and CDR2 YFSETQ. Trimming shortened V by 0 bases and J by 7 bases, and 16 bases separated the two germline ends. The CDR3 totals 16 residues. The CDR3 region is CASSLAPSEGGEKLFF. Here the CDR3 DNA reads TGCGCCAGCAGCTTGGCCCCTTCCGAGGGGGGTGAAAAACTGTTTTTT.

The genes are TRBV24-1 and TRBJ2-3; D gene uncertain. Germline values: CDR1 KGHDR, CDR2 SFDVKD. The CDR3 covers 15 residues. V lost 4 bases, J lost 4 bases, and 14 bases lay in between. The DNA for the CDR3 is TGTGCCACCAGTGACCCCCTCCCTCGGCCAGATACGCAGTATTTT. Encoded protein: CATSDPLPRPDTQYF.

There are many counts of this clonotype. The chain joins TRBV12-3 or TRBV12-4 to TRBJ2-7, with TRBD1 as a possible D gene (5 bases). V dropped 6 bases and J dropped 3 bases, with 24 bases sitting between them. This CDR3 spans 17 amino acids. In nucleotides, the CDR3 is TGTGCCAGCAGCCCCCAGACAGCCCAATCTGTGGGCTACGAGCAGTACTTC. Translation: CASSPQTAQSVGYEQYF.

This rearrangement joins TRBV19 to TRBJ1-2, with 7 bases fitting TRBD1. Trimming took 7 bases from V and 5 from J; bases not matched to a gene: 7. Looked up from germline, CDR1 is LNHDA and CDR2 is SQIVND (reference sequence). This CDR3 has 13 amino acids. CDR3 in DNA: TGTGCCAGTATGGCGGTACAGGGGTATGGCTACACCTTC. It yields the protein CASMAVQGYGYTF.

This clonotype has at least ten counts. The chain combines TRBV3-1 with TRBJ1-5; D is ambiguous. The CDR3 totals 13 residues. Trimming removed 0 bases at V and 7 bases at J, with 7 bases between. Germline V gene sequence: CDR1 LGHDT, CDR2 YNNKEL (reference sequence). CDR3 in DNA: TGTGCCAGCAGCCAAGATCCCAGGCAGCCCCAGCATTTT. Its translation: CASSQDPRQPQHF.

Here the CDR3 reads CASSIVRGRSYNQPQHF. CDR3 coding DNA: TGTGCCAGTAGTATAGTCAGGGGGCGTTCTTATAATCAGCCCCAGCATTTT. The rearrangement joins TRBV19 to TRBJ1-5, with 8 bases that match TRBD1. The CDR3 loop spans 17 amino acids. Trimming took 1 base from V and 4 from J; bases not matched to a gene: 9. From germline, CDR1 is LNHDA and CDR2 SQIVND (reference sequence). The whole variable domain, filled in from reference TRBV19 and TRBJ1-5, reads DGGITQSPKYLFRKEGQNVTLSCEQNLNHDAMYWYRQDPGQGLRLIYYSQIVNDFQKGDIAEGYSVSREKKESFPLTVTSAQKNPTAFYLCASSIVRGRSYNQPQHFGDGTRLSIL.

In its sample, this clonotype was seen many times. The genes are TRBV27 and TRBJ1-2, with D possibly matching TRBD1 (5 bases). This CDR3 spans 14 amino acids. Trimming took 6 bases from V and 4 from J, leaving 15 bases between them. From germline, CDR1 is MNHEY and CDR2 SMNVEV (reference sequence). The CDR3 region has the DNA TGTGCCAGCAGGTCCAGGGAAGAGGGCTATGGCTACACCTTC. It translates to CASRSREEGYGYTF.